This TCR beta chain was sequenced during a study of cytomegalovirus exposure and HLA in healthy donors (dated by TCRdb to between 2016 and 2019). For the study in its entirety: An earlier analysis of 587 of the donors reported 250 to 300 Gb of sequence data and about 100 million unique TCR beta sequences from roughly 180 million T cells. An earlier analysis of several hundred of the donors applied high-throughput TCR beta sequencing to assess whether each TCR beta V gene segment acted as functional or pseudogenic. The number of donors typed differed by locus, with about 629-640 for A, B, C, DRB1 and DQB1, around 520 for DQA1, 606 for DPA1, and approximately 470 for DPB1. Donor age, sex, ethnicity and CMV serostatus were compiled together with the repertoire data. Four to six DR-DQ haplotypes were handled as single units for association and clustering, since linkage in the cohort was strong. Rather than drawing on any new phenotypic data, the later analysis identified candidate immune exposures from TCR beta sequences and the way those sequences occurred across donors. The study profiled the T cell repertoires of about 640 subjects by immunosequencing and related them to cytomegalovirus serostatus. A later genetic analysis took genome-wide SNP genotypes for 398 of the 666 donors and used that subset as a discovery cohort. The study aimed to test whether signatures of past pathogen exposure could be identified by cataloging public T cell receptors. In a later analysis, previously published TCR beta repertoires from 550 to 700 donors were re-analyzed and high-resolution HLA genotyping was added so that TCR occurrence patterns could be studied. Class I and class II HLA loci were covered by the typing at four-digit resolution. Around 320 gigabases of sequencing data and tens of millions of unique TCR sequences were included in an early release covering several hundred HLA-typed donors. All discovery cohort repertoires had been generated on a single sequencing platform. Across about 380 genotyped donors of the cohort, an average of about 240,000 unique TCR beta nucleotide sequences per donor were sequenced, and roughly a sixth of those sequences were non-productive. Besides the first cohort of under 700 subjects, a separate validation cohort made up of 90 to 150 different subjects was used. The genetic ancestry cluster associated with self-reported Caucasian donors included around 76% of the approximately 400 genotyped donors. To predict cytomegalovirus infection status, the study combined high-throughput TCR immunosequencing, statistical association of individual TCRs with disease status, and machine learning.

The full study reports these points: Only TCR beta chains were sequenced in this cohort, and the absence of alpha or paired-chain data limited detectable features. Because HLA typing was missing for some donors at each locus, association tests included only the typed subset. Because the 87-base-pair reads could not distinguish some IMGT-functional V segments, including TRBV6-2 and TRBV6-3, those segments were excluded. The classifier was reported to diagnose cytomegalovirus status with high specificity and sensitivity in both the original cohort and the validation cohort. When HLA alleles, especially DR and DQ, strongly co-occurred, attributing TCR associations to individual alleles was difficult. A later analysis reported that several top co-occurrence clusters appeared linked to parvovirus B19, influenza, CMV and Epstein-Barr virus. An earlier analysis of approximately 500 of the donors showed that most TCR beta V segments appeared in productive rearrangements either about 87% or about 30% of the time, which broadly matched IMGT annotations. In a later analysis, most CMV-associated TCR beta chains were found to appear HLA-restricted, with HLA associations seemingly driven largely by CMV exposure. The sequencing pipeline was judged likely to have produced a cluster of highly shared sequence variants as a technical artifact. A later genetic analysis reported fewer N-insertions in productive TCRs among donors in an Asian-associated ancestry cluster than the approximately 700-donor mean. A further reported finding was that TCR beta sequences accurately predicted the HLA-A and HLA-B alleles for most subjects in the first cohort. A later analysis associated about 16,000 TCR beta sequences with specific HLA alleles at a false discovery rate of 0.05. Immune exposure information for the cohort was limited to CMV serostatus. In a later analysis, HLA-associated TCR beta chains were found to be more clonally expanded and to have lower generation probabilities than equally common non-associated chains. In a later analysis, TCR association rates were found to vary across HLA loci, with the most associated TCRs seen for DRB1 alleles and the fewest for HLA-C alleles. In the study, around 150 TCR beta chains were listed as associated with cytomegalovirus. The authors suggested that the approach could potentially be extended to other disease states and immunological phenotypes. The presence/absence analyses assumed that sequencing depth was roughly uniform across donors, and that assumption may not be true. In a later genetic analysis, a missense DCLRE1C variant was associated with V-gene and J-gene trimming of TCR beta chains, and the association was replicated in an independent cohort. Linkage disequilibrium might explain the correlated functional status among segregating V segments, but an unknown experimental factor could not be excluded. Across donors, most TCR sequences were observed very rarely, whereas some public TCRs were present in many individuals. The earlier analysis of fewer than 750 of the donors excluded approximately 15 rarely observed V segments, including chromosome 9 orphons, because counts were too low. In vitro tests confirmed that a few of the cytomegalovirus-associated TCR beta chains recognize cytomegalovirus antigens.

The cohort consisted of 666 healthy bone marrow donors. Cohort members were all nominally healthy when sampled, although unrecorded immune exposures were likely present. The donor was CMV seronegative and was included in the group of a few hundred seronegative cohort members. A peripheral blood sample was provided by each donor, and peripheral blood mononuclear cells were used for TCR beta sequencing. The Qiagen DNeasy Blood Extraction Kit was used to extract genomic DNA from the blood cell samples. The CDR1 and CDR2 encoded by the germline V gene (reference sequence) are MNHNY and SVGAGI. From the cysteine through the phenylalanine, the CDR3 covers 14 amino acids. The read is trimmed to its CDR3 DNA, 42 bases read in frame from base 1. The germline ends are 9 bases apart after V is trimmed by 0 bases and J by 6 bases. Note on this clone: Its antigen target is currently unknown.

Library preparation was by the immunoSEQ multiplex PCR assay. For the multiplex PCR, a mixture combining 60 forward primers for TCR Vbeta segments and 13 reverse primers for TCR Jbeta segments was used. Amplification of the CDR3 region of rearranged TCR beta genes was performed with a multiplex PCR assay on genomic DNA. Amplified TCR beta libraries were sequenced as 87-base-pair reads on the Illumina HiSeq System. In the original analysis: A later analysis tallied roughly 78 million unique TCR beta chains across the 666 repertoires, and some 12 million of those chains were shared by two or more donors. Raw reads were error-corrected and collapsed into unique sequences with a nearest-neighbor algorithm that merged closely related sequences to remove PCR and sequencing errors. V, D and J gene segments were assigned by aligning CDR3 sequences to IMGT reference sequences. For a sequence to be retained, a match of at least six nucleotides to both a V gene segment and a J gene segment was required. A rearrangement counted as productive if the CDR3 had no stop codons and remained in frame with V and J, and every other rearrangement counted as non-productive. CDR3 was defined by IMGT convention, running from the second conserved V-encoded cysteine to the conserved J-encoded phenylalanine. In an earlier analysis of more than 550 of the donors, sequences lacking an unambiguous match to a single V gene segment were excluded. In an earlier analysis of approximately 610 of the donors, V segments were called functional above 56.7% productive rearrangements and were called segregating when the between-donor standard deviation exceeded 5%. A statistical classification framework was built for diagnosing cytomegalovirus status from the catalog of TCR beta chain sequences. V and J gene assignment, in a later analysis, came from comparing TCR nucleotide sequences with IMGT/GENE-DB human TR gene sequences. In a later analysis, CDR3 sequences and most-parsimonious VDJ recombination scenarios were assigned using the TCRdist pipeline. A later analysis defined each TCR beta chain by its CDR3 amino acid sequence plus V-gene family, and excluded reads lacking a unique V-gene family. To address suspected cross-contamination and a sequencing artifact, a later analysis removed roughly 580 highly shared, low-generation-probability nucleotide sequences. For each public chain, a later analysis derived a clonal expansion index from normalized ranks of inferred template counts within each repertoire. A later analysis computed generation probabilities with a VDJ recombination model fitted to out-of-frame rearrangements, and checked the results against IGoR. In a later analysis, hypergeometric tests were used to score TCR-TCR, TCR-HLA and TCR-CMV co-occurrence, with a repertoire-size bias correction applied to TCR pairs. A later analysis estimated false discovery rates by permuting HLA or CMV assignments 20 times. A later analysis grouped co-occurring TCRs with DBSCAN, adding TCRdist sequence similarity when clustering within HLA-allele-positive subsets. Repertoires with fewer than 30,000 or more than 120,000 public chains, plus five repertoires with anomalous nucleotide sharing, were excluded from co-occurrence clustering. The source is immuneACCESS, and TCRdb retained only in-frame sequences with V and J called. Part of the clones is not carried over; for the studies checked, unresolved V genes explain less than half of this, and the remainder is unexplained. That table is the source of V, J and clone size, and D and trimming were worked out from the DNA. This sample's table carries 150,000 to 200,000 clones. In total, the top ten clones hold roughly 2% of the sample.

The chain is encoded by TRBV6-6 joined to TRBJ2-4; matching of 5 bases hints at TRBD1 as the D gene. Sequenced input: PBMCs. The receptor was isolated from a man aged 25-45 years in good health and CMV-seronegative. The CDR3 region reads CASSYSTQGNIQYF. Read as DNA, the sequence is TGTGCCAGCAGTTACTCGACTCAGGGAAACATTCAGTACTTC.